The sequence of this TCR beta chain was determined in a study of PD-1 blockade in classical Hodgkin lymphoma. Only in-frame clones appear in the TCRdb table, and some are missing; sequencing was by immunoSEQ multiplex PCR. The table includes roughly 50,000 clones, around 89% detected once. V lost 5 bases and J lost 2; bases outside the gene matches: 8. Germline lookup yields CDR1 MNHNY and CDR2 SVGAGI (reference sequence). The CDR3 is 15 residues long. The time point: cycle 4 day 1 (C4D1), after five to seven weeks of nivolumab. Relapse after autologous stem cell transplantation occurred in every patient, and brentuximab vedotin exposure varied. This clone was found once.

The sequencing here drew on peripheral blood mononuclear cells (PBMCs), taken before the fourth cycle of nivolumab. The chain couples TRBV6-6 to TRBJ2-7; TRBD1 aligns across 8 bases. The sequence derives from a human donor with classical Hodgkin lymphoma. CDR3 in DNA: TGTGCCAGCAGTGGGGACAGGACTTTAGCCTACGAGCAGTACTTC. It specifies CASSGDRTLAYEQYF.